Listed below are T cell receptor beta chains from one sample, sequenced in a study of T cells after yellow fever vaccination. TCRdb independently ran MiXCR on the 5' RACE reads; one entry per CDR3 protein. This sample has approximately 610,000 distinct CDR3 sequences; about a sixth occur once, and the top ten carry 15% to 20%. Material: PBMCs, obtained 5 days after the first yellow fever vaccination. These receptors all stem from a man aged 18 to 30 who received the YFV17D yellow fever vaccine. Both conserved end residues are part of each CDR3. The D gene is left open where the match is weak. Only part of the rows carry a size: once, few, many, or a class if the clone is expanded.

D: TRBD1; size: few; length: 18; J: TRBJ1-6; V: TRBV5-8; DNA: TGTGCCAGCAGCTTTAGGACAGGGGGAGGAAACTATAATTCACCCCTCCACTTT; CDR3: CASSFRTGGGNYNSPLHF
D: TRBD2; size: few; length: 14; J: TRBJ2-1; V: TRBV29-1; DNA: TGCAGCGCCGGGGGGGGTGTGTCCTACAATGAGCAGTTCTTC; CDR3: CSAGGGVSYNEQFF
D: NA; size: NA; length: 12; J: TRBJ2-7; V: TRBV28; DNA: TGTGCCAGCAGTACCCCCGAGTACGAGCAGTACTTC; CDR3: CASSTPEYEQYF
D: NA; size: many; length: 16; J: TRBJ2-2; V: TRBV7-2; DNA: TGTGCCAGCAGCTTAGATGGGGGGGCTAATACCGGGGAGCTGTTTTTT; CDR3: CASSLDGGANTGELFF
D: NA; size: many; length: 14; J: TRBJ2-3; V: TRBV12-3/TRBV12-4; DNA: TGTGCCAGCAGTTTATCGACAAGCCCCGATACGCAGTATTTT; CDR3: CASSLSTSPDTQYF
D: NA; size: many; length: 13; J: TRBJ2-2; V: TRBV6-2/TRBV6-3; DNA: TGTGCCAGCAGTTACACAGACACCGGGGAGCTGTTTTTT; CDR3: CASSYTDTGELFF
D: TRBD2; size: NA; length: 14; J: TRBJ2-7; V: TRBV12-3/TRBV12-4; DNA: TGTGCCAGCAGTTTTAGCGGGGCCTCCTACGAGCAGTACTTC; CDR3: CASSFSGASYEQYF
D: NA; size: few; length: 15; J: TRBJ2-5; V: TRBV11-1; DNA: TGTGCCAGCAGCTATTCGACGAGGGTAGGAGAGACCCAGTACTTC; CDR3: CASSYSTRVGETQYF
D: NA; size: NA; length: 12; J: TRBJ1-1; V: TRBV7-9; DNA: TGTGCCAGCAAGGGTGGAACCACTGAAGCTTTCTTT; CDR3: CASKGGTTEAFF
D: NA; size: NA; length: 16; J: TRBJ2-6; V: TRBV27; DNA: TGTGCCAGCAGTTCATTAGGGGGTTCTGGGGCCAACGTCCTGACTTTC; CDR3: CASSSLGGSGANVLTF
D: TRBD2; size: NA; length: 15; J: TRBJ2-5; V: TRBV7-9; DNA: TGTGCCAGCACCACACTAGCGGGGGGGGGAGAGACCCAGTACTTC; CDR3: CASTTLAGGGETQYF
D: TRBD1; size: NA; length: 15; J: TRBJ2-5; V: TRBV19; DNA: TGTGCCAGTAGCGGACAGGGGGGTAAAGTGGAGACCCAGTACTTC; CDR3: CASSGQGGKVETQYF
D: TRBD1; size: NA; length: 14; J: TRBJ1-1; V: TRBV6-1; DNA: TGTGCCAGCAGCCGGGACAGAGACAGGACTGAAGCTTTCTTT; CDR3: CASSRDRDRTEAFF
D: NA; size: once; length: 16; J: TRBJ1-6; V: TRBV4-3; DNA: TGCGCCAGCAGCCAAGGGCGACTTGCCTATAATTCACCCCTCCACTTT; CDR3: CASSQGRLAYNSPLHF
D: NA; size: few; length: 14; J: TRBJ2-5; V: TRBV20-1; DNA: TGCAGTGCTAGATCGCAGATCGGGCAAGTGACCCAGTACTTC; CDR3: CSARSQIGQVTQYF
D: NA; size: NA; length: 17; J: TRBJ1-6; V: TRBV12-3/TRBV12-4; DNA: TGTGCCAGCAGGGGAGGACAGATGAGCTCCTATAATTCACCCCTCCACTTT; CDR3: CASRGGQMSSYNSPLHF
D: NA; size: NA; length: 14; J: TRBJ2-5; V: TRBV18; DNA: TGTGCCAGCTCATCAGCAGGGGTCGGGGAGACCCAGTACTTC; CDR3: CASSSAGVGETQYF
D: NA; size: NA; length: 16; J: TRBJ2-3; V: TRBV4-2; DNA: TGTGCCAGCAGCCAAGCTGTAGCGGACCTCACAGATACGCAGTATTTT; CDR3: CASSQAVADLTDTQYF
D: TRBD1; size: NA; length: 15; J: TRBJ1-6; V: TRBV5-1; DNA: TGCGCCAGCAGCCTGCAGGGGGCAGGTAATTCACCCCTCCACTTT; CDR3: CASSLQGAGNSPLHF
D: TRBD2; size: few; length: 17; J: TRBJ2-2; V: TRBV5-1; DNA: TGCGCCAGCAGCACCCTAGCGGGGGGGCCGGGCACCGGGGAGCTGTTTTTT; CDR3: CASSTLAGGPGTGELFF
D: NA; size: few; length: 13; J: TRBJ1-2; V: TRBV25-1; DNA: TGTGCCAGCAGTGGACTGGACATCCGTGGCTACACCTTC; CDR3: CASSGLDIRGYTF
D: TRBD1; size: NA; length: 15; J: TRBJ2-1; V: TRBV10-3; DNA: TGTGCCATCAGTGAGTCCGACAGGGGTAACAATGAGCAGTTCTTC; CDR3: CAISESDRGNNEQFF
D: TRBD1; size: NA; length: 13; J: TRBJ2-1; V: TRBV5-4; DNA: TGTGCCGGCAGGACAGGGTCGGGGAATGAGCAGTTCTTC; CDR3: CAGRTGSGNEQFF
D: TRBD2; size: few; length: 17; J: TRBJ2-5; V: TRBV4-1; DNA: TGCGCCAGCAGCCAAAGTGGACTAGCGGGGGTTGGGGAGACCCAGTACTTC; CDR3: CASSQSGLAGVGETQYF
D: TRBD1; size: many; length: 16; J: TRBJ1-6; V: TRBV4-1; DNA: TGCGCCAGCAGCCTGAGGACAGGACGGGTGAATTCACCCCTCCACTTT; CDR3: CASSLRTGRVNSPLHF
D: TRBD2; size: few; length: 15; J: TRBJ2-5; V: TRBV15; DNA: TGTGCCACCAGCAGAGACTGGGGGGGGGGTGAGACCCAGTACTTC; CDR3: CATSRDWGGGETQYF